These 23 T cell receptor beta chains were sequenced from one sample in a study of somatic mutations in cytotoxic T cells in rheumatoid arthritis. Repertoires were generated with immunoSEQ multiplex PCR, while TCRdb's copy carries only in-frame clones and drops some. This sample has roughly 20,000 clones; roughly 90% occur once, and the top ten carry roughly 14%. The sample comprised CD8+ T cells sorted from blood. Receptors originate from a man in his forties or fifties in good health.

The J gene is TRBJ2-7, the V gene TRBV6-1; D is ambiguous. This CDR3 is built from 13 residues. Trimming removed 7 bases at V and 1 base at J, with 11 bases between. The germline V gene encodes CDR1 MNHNS and CDR2 SASEGT. The CDR3 loop is CASTLWLSYEQYF. CDR3 in DNA: TGTGCCAGCACCCTCTGGCTATCCTACGAGCAGTACTTC.

V and J are TRBV6-5 and TRBJ2-7; TRBD1 agrees at 7 bases. V gave up 6 bases and J gave up 2 bases; unmatched junction bases: 7. The V gene's germline CDR1 is MNHEY and CDR2 SVGAGI. CDR3 size: 14 residues. The DNA for the CDR3 is TGTGCCAGCAGCACCAGCGACAGGGCCTACGAGCAGTACTTC. It translates to CASSTSDRAYEQYF.

This chain links TRBV7-9 with TRBJ1-2, with D hard to call. Germline CDR1 is SEHNR and CDR2 is FQNEAQ (reference sequence). Trimming stripped 5 bases from V and 8 bases from J, with 12 bases between. The CDR3 covers 12 residues. The CDR3 region is CASSIGLEGYTF. DNA for the CDR3: TGTGCCAGCAGCATCGGGCTGGAAGGCTACACCTTC. The full variable domain, rest sourced from reference TRBV7-9 and TRBJ1-2, is DTGVSQNPRHKITKRGQNVTFRCDPISEHNRLYWYRQTLGQGPEFLTYFQNEAQLEKSRLLSDRFSAERPKGSFSTLEIQRTEQGDSAMYLCASSIGLEGYTFGSGTRLTVV.

This chain connects TRBV4-3 to TRBJ2-3; 13 bases are a match to TRBD2. The CDR3 has 17 amino acids. Germline V CDR1 and CDR2: LGHNA, YSLEER. V lost 5 bases, J lost 2 bases, and 7 bases stayed unmatched. CDR3 in DNA: TGCGCCAGCAGCTCTAGGACTAGCGGGGGTCCCACAGATACGCAGTATTTT. Translation gives CASSSRTSGGPTDTQYF.

This chain uses TRBV5-1 with TRBJ2-7; TRBD1 matches 10 bases. The CDR3 extends over 14 amino acids. Germline V gives CDR1 SGHRS, CDR2 YFSETQ. With V trimmed by 6 bases and J by 5 bases, 8 bases remained unmatched. CDR3 in amino acids: CASTVGTGAHEQYF. In DNA, the CDR3 is TGCGCCAGCACCGTCGGGACAGGGGCCCACGAGCAGTACTTC.

This chain connects TRBV28 to TRBJ1-1, with unresolved D. Deletions cut 5 bases from V and 0 bases from J, with 16 bases between. CDR1 MDHEN and CDR2 SYDVKM come from the germline V gene. This CDR3 has 16 residues. The CDR3 sequence: CASSPPRVGMNTEAFF. CDR3 sequence (DNA): TGTGCCAGCAGTCCCCCTCGGGTGGGAATGAACACTGAAGCTTTCTTT.

For the CDR3, the DNA is TGTGCCAGTAGTCCGGGACAGGGCCCTTGGGCTTTCTTT. It encodes CASSPGQGPWAFF. The V gene is TRBV19, the J gene TRBJ1-1, with 9 nucleotides matching TRBD1. Germline loops: CDR1 LNHDA, CDR2 SQIVND (reference sequence). The CDR3 is 13 residues long. The V gene end was trimmed by 5 bases and the J gene end by 11 bases; junction bases not matched to a gene: 9.

The chain links TRBV4-1 to TRBJ2-1; 11 nucleotides line up with TRBD2. After removal of 3 bases from V and 6 bases from J, the junction contained 7 bases not matched to a gene. Per germline, CDR1 MGHRA and CDR2 YSYEKL. The CDR3 has 16 amino acids. This chain's CDR3 is CASSQLLAGVVNEQFF. The CDR3 DNA reads as TGCGCCAGCAGCCAGTTACTAGCGGGAGTTGTCAATGAGCAGTTCTTC.

The chain recombines TRBV28 with TRBJ2-7, with D maybe TRBD1 (5 bases). Trimming shortened V by 6 bases and J by 3 bases, and 6 bases separated the two germline ends. This CDR3 region has 11 residues. Germline CDR1 is MDHEN and CDR2 is SYDVKM. The CDR3 loop reads CASSDSYEQYF. In DNA, the CDR3 is TGTGCCAGCAGCGACAGCTACGAGCAGTACTTC.

The chain employs TRBV7-2 and TRBJ2-3, with a weak D call TRBD1 (6 bases). Trimming removed 5 bases at V and 8 bases at J, with 26 bases between. CDR1 and CDR2 from the germline V gene are SGHTA and FQGNSA. The CDR3 covers 17 residues. The CDR3 region has the DNA TGTGCCAGCAGCCCCCGAAGGGGGACGGTCCTTTTAGGTACGCAGTATTTT. Encoded protein: CASSPRRGTVLLGTQYF.

J is TRBJ2-2 and V is TRBV7-2; D uncertain. Germline V gives CDR1 SGHTA, CDR2 FQGNSA. V lost 2 bases and J 1 base, leaving 14 bases between the germline ends. This CDR3 has 17 amino acids. In nucleotides, the CDR3 is TGTGCCAGCAGCTTAAAGCGCAACTTAATGAACACCGGGGAGCTGTTTTTT. This sequence encodes CASSLKRNLMNTGELFF.

V usage is TRBV2 and J usage is TRBJ2-5; D is perhaps TRBD1 (6 bases). CDR3 length: 13 amino acids. Germline CDR1 is SNHLY and CDR2 is FYNNEI. Trimming left V 7 bases short and J 3 bases short, with 12 bases between. CDR3 amino acids: CASKWTAEETQYF. In nucleotides, the CDR3 is TGTGCCAGCAAGTGGACAGCCGAAGAGACCCAGTACTTC.

The rearrangement uses TRBV25-1 and TRBJ1-1, with D tentatively TRBD1 (5 bases). There are 14 residues in the CDR3. V gave up 9 bases and J gave up 11 bases, with 25 bases separating them. The V gene's germline CDR1 is MGHDK and CDR2 SYGVNS. The CDR3 here is CASRTPGPALAAFF. CDR3 nucleotide sequence: TGTGCCAGTCGAACACCGGGACCCGCGTTGGCGGCTTTCTTT.

This sequence joins TRBV5-6 and TRBJ2-1, with D possibly being TRBD1 or TRBD2 (5 bases each). Trimming took off 1 base at V and 7 bases at J, with 18 bases between the two ends. Germline V gene lookup returns CDR1 SGHDT and CDR2 YYEEEE. The CDR3 runs to 16 residues. CDR3 sequence (DNA): TGTGCCAGCAGCTTGTACAGGCCTCCCTCGGGGAATGAGCAGTTCTTC. This encodes CASSLYRPPSGNEQFF.

The J gene is TRBJ1-2, the V gene TRBV2; D might be TRBD1 (5 bases). The CDR3 covers 14 residues. Trimming removed 0 bases at V and 3 bases at J, with 8 bases between. Per the germline V gene, CDR1 is SNHLY and CDR2 is FYNNEI. The chain's CDR3 is CASSEAQGYYGYTF. The CDR3 DNA sequence: TGTGCCAGCAGTGAAGCCCAGGGTTACTATGGCTACACCTTC.

This clone was observed once. The V gene is TRBV6-1, the J gene TRBJ2-5; 12 bases map to TRBD2. The CDR3 spans 17 residues. Germline V lookup: CDR1 MNHNS, CDR2 SASEGT. J gave up 4 bases and V 3 bases, and 9 bases lay outside the gene matches. The CDR3 DNA follows: TGTGCCAGCAGTGAGACTAGCGGGAGATTCTGGGGAGAGACCCAGTACTTC. Its protein product is CASSETSGRFWGETQYF.

The V gene is TRBV6-5, the J gene TRBJ2-2, with a tentative D call TRBD1 (6 bases). CDR1 is MNHEY and CDR2 is SVGAGI in the germline V gene. The CDR3 extends over 13 amino acids. The V gene lost 2 bases and the J gene lost 5 bases, with 6 bases spanning the gap. This CDR3 reads CASSYGTTGELFF. As DNA, the CDR3 is TGTGCCAGCAGTTACGGGACAACCGGGGAGCTGTTTTTT.

The chain carries TRBV7-8 and TRBJ2-7; 7 bases fit TRBD2. CDR1 and CDR2 (germline): SGHVS, FQNEAQ. The CDR3 runs 19 residues. V lost 2 bases to trimming and J lost 7 bases; unmatched junction nucleotides: 23. The CDR3 sequence: CASSLLPRARPGGSEEQYF. CDR3 nucleotides: TGTGCCAGCAGCTTACTCCCCCGAGCCCGCCCCGGCGGGAGTGAAGAGCAGTACTTC.

This clone was seen a single time. The gene calls are TRBV5-3 and TRBJ2-7; D is ambiguous. TRBV5-3 is noted as an ORF with a role that remains uncertain. This CDR3 has 16 residues. Deletions cut 0 bases from V and 7 bases from J, with 20 bases between. The CDR3 DNA sequence: TGTGCCAGAAGCTTGGTTCACCGGTCGATTTCGTATGAGCAGTACTTC. This encodes CARSLVHRSISYEQYF.

This chain links TRBV28 with TRBJ2-7; 7 bases line up with TRBD1. The CDR3 sequence is 14 residues long. The V and J ends lost 4 bases and 7 bases, in that order; junction bases with no gene match: 10. The germline gives CDR1 MDHEN, CDR2 SYDVKM. The CDR3 bases are TGTGCCAGCAGTTCCCTACAGGGGAGATCGGAGCAGTACTTC. As protein: CASSSLQGRSEQYF.

CDR3 in amino acids: CASSWDWGQGGSNTGELFF. DNA of the CDR3: TGTGCCAGCAGCTGGGATTGGGGACAGGGCGGTTCGAACACCGGGGAGCTGTTTTTT. The genes are TRBV7-9 and TRBJ2-2; 9 positions agree with TRBD1. This CDR3 is built from 19 residues. Germline-derived CDR1 and CDR2 are SEHNR and FQNEAQ (reference sequence). The junction had 12 bases not matched to a gene; V was cut back by 4 bases and J by 0 bases.

The V gene is TRBV7-9, the J gene TRBJ2-5; possibly TRBD2 for D (6 bases). CDR1 is SEHNR and CDR2 is FQNEAQ in the germline V gene (reference sequence). The CDR3 runs 13 residues. V was trimmed by 6 bases and J by 1 base, leaving 9 bases between them. DNA for the CDR3: TGTGCCAGCAGGAGGGAGGTCCAAGAGACCCAGTACTTC. This codes for CASRREVQETQYF.

This chain links TRBV27 with TRBJ2-7, with D possibly being TRBD1 (5 bases). V was shortened by 0 bases and J by 2 bases, with 14 bases between the two germline ends. CDR1 and CDR2 from the germline V gene are MNHEY and SMNVEV (reference sequence). CDR3 length: 16 residues. For the CDR3, the DNA is TGTGCCAGCAGTTTATCGTCAGGGATACTTACCTACGAGCAGTACTTC. Its translation: CASSLSSGILTYEQYF.